This TCR beta chain was identified in a study of blood T cell repertoires in COVID-19. In the study overall: Italy, Spain and the United States were the sources of the convalescent and acute COVID-19 samples. The analysed material was cDNA or gDNA that came from T cells, B-cell-depleted T cells, or PBMCs.

Per the authors' pipeline: From reference gene primer amplification, estimates of nucleated cell counts were derived. The table came from immunoSEQ multiplex PCR; TCRdb's copy has only in-frame clones and leaves some out. Clone size and the V and J calls come from that table; the DNA yielded D and trimming. The sample holds 200,000 to 250,000 clones, around 80% seen once. Germline V gene lookup returns CDR1 DFQATT and CDR2 SNEGSKA (reference sequence). This CDR3 is built from 11 residues. V was trimmed by 5 bases and J by 8 bases, leaving 9 bases between them. Seattle enrolled patients during active infection and tracked them longitudinally.

The specimen sequenced was peripheral blood. This receptor was taken from a woman aged 80 or over with COVID-19, enrolled during active disease. V is TRBV20-1 and J is TRBJ1-4, with D possibly TRBD1 on 5 matching bases. CDR3 residues: CSAFSGEKLFF. In DNA form, the CDR3 reads TGCAGTGCTTTCTCAGGGGAAAAACTGTTTTTT.